One sample yielded the 27 T cell receptor beta chains listed below, sequenced in a study of shared clonotypes between healthy human individuals. Naive CD8 populations comprised CD45RO-negative cells positively selected for CCR7, excluding terminally differentiated effector memory CD45RA+ cells. The method was immunoSEQ multiplex PCR; TCRdb's version includes in-frame clones alone and lacks a portion of them. The sample shows 1.5 million to 2.5 million clones, just under 95% of them seen only once. Source material: naive CD8+ T cells sorted from blood. Receptors were obtained from a man aged 18 to 29 in good health.

This clone was counted a single time. The chain links TRBV4-1 to TRBJ2-6, with D unclear. The V end lost 4 bases, the J end lost 2 bases, and 6 bases lay between the germline ends. Germline assignment: CDR1 MGHRA and CDR2 YSYEKL. The CDR3 length is 14 residues. This CDR3 is CASSLGTGANVLTF. The CDR3 DNA is TGCGCCAGCAGCCTAGGGACTGGGGCCAACGTCCTGACTTTC.

About this clone: This sample includes further DNA sequences coding for the same CDR3. The rearrangement links TRBV11-2 to TRBJ2-7, with TRBD1 identical over 7 bases. Per germline, CDR1 SGHAT and CDR2 FQNNGV. V shed 1 base, J shed 2 bases, and the junction held 5 bases outside the gene matches. This CDR3 has 15 amino acids. CDR3 in amino acids: CASSLVAGGTYEQYF. DNA of the CDR3: TGTGCCAGCAGCTTAGTCGCAGGGGGAACCTACGAGCAGTACTTC.

V is TRBV6-1 and J is TRBJ2-3; 8 bases are a match to TRBD2. The V gene end was trimmed by 4 bases and the J gene end by 4 bases; junction bases not matched to a gene: 13. This CDR3 region has 17 residues. Germline loops: CDR1 MNHNS, CDR2 SASEGT. CDR3 sequence (DNA): TGTGCCAGCAGTGCACCCGGTAGCGGGGTTAGCCCAGATACGCAGTATTTT. It codes for CASSAPGSGVSPDTQYF.

The gene calls are TRBV11-2 and TRBJ2-7; D unresolved. The CDR3 sequence is 13 residues long. Germline assignment: CDR1 SGHAT and CDR2 FQNNGV. V lost 5 bases and J 7 bases, leaving 15 bases between the germline ends. The CDR3 DNA reads TGTGCCAGCAGCCCTACCCCGATGGGGGAGCAGTACTTC. Translated: CASSPTPMGEQYF. The variable domain in full, completed from reference TRBV11-2 and TRBJ2-7, reads EAGVAQSPRYKIIEKRQSVAFWCNPISGHATLYWYQQILGQGPKLLIQFQNNGVVDDSQLPKDRFSAERLKGVDSTLKIQPAKLEDSAVYLCASSPTPMGEQYFGPGTRLTVT.

The table lists this clone with a count of one. V and J are TRBV14 and TRBJ1-2; D is unclear. Between the trimmed V and J ends, which lost 0 bases and 5 bases, there was a span of 4 bases. Per germline, CDR1 SGHDN and CDR2 FVKESK. The CDR3 sequence is 12 residues long. The CDR3 protein is CASSQDEYGYTF. The CDR3 nucleotides are TGTGCCAGCAGCCAAGATGAATATGGCTACACCTTC.

On this clone itself: This same CDR3 is encoded by further DNA sequences in the sample. The J gene is TRBJ2-3, the V gene TRBV19; D not resolved. The CDR3 covers 13 residues. V lost 0 bases, J lost 5 bases, and 6 bases lay in between. Germline V CDR1 and CDR2: LNHDA, SQIVND (reference sequence). This CDR3 is CASSIDREDTQYF. The CDR3 DNA follows: TGTGCCAGTAGTATAGATAGGGAAGATACGCAGTATTTT.

This clone was seen just once. The genes are TRBV18 and TRBJ1-2, with 9 bases aligning to TRBD1. This CDR3 comprises 14 residues. Trimming at V came to 5 bases and at J to 5 bases, leaving 6 bases not matched to a gene. Germline V gene sequence: CDR1 KGHSH, CDR2 LQKENI. The CDR3 region has the DNA TGTGCCAGCTCAACCGGGACAGGGTTATATGGCTACACCTTC. It codes for CASSTGTGLYGYTF.

The J gene is TRBJ2-1, the V gene TRBV6-1, with D possibly being TRBD1 or TRBD2 (5 bases each). Trimming took off 3 bases at V and 5 bases at J, with 17 bases between the two ends. Germline V gene sequence: CDR1 MNHNS, CDR2 SASEGT. The CDR3 has 16 amino acids. CDR3 region: CASSDPQGETHNEQFF. Here the CDR3 DNA reads TGTGCCAGCAGTGATCCTCAGGGAGAAACCCACAATGAGCAGTTCTTC.

Note on this clone: The same CDR3 arises from other DNA sequences in this sample as well. V gene TRBV7-9 combines with J gene TRBJ2-1; D tentatively fits TRBD1 or TRBD2 (5 bases each). The CDR3 consists of 13 residues. Trimming shortened V by 3 bases and J by 4 bases, and 7 bases separated the two germline ends. Looked up from germline, CDR1 is SEHNR and CDR2 is FQNEAQ (reference sequence). In nucleotides, the CDR3 is TGTGCCAGCAGCTTGGGGGATTACAATGAGCAGTTCTTC. Protein product: CASSLGDYNEQFF.

This clone was seen only a few times. The rearrangement links TRBV21-1 to TRBJ2-2; TRBD2 reflects the table's D call only, with no check against the DNA. TRBV21-1 is designated a pseudogene. The CDR3 spans 16 residues. The CDR3 is CASSKAQRGYTGELFF. Here the CDR3 DNA reads TGTGCCAGCAGCAAAGCCCAGCGGGGGTACACCGGGGAGCTGTTTTTT.

The rearrangement joins TRBV7-9 to TRBJ2-7; D is undetermined. V shed 5 bases and J shed 1 base, with 21 bases lying between them. This CDR3 comprises 17 residues. The germline V gene has CDR1 SEHNR and CDR2 FQNEAQ (reference sequence). This chain's CDR3 is CASSIHSGGINSYEQYF. The CDR3 coding sequence is TGTGCCAGCAGCATACATTCAGGCGGAATCAATTCCTACGAGCAGTACTTC.

The chain has TRBV6-5 and TRBJ2-5; 9 bases fit TRBD2. CDR3 length equals 15 residues. V was pared by 2 bases and J by 7 bases, with 8 bases of the junction left unmatched. Germline V gene lookup returns CDR1 MNHEY and CDR2 SVGAGI. CDR3 sequence: CASSYEGGLATTQYF. For the CDR3, the DNA is TGTGCCAGCAGTTACGAAGGGGGACTAGCTACGACCCAGTACTTC.

V and J are TRBV10-1 and TRBJ2-3, with 8 bases identical to TRBD1. After removal of 5 bases from V and 3 bases from J, the junction contained 4 bases not matched to a gene. The germline CDR1 and CDR2 sequences are WNHNN and SYGVQD (reference sequence). The CDR3 is 14 residues long. In nucleotides, the CDR3 is TGCGCCAGCAGTACAGGGGGAGAAACAGATACGCAGTATTTT. Its translation: CASSTGGETDTQYF.

The chain links TRBV9 to TRBJ2-3; 7 positions agree with TRBD2. The V and J ends lost 4 bases and 5 bases, in that order; junction bases with no gene match: 10. The CDR3 extends over 15 amino acids. CDR1 SGDLS and CDR2 YYNGEE come from the germline V gene. This chain's CDR3 is CASSPSGVAGDTQYF. CDR3 nucleotide sequence: TGTGCCAGCAGCCCTTCTGGGGTAGCGGGAGATACGCAGTATTTT.

About this clone itself: Other DNA sequences in the same sample also yield this CDR3. The rearrangement uses TRBV14 and TRBJ2-7; TRBD1 agrees at 7 bases. The CDR3 covers 14 residues. The germline CDR1 and CDR2 sequences are SGHDN and FVKESK. The junction had 2 bases not matched to a gene; V was cut back by 1 base and J by 2 bases. CDR3 region: CASSQGQGAYEQYF. The CDR3 nucleotides read TGTGCCAGCAGCCAAGGTCAGGGGGCCTACGAGCAGTACTTC.

This chain joins TRBV11-2 and TRBJ2-5; 9 bases match TRBD2. The V segment lost 7 bases and the J segment 2 bases; nucleotides outside the gene matches: 17. CDR1 is SGHAT and CDR2 is FQNNGV in the germline V gene. The CDR3 is 18 residues long. Here the CDR3 reads CASNVGGFGAGGQETQYF. DNA for the CDR3: TGTGCCAGCAACGTAGGAGGGTTCGGAGCGGGGGGACAAGAGACCCAGTACTTC. Looking up the rest from reference TRBV11-2 and TRBJ2-5 gives the full variable domain: EAGVAQSPRYKIIEKRQSVAFWCNPISGHATLYWYQQILGQGPKLLIQFQNNGVVDDSQLPKDRFSAERLKGVDSTLKIQPAKLEDSAVYLCASNVGGFGAGGQETQYFGPGTRLLVL.

The J gene is TRBJ2-3, the V gene TRBV7-6, with 11 bases fitting TRBD2. This CDR3 comprises 20 residues. Trimming removed 1 base from V and 2 bases from J; junction bases left unmatched: 14. From germline, CDR1 is SGHVS and CDR2 FNYEAQ. CDR3 DNA sequence: TGTGCCAGCAGCTTAGGAACTAGCGGGAGTCGACATCCTAACACAGATACGCAGTATTTT. Protein: CASSLGTSGSRHPNTDTQYF.

CDR3 DNA: TGTGCCAGCAGCGTAGATTTGGGGGGCGTCTATGGCTACACCTTC. Protein: CASSVDLGGVYGYTF. The chain joins TRBV9 to TRBJ1-2; D is perhaps TRBD1 (6 bases). This CDR3 region has 15 residues. The germline CDR1 and CDR2 sequences are SGDLS and YYNGEE. V gave up 0 bases and J gave up 4 bases, with 13 bases separating them.

The J gene is TRBJ2-7, the V gene TRBV19, with 8 bases that match TRBD2. Unmatched junction bases numbered 9, after V lost 8 bases and J lost 3 bases. Germline V gene lookup returns CDR1 LNHDA and CDR2 SQIVND (reference sequence). CDR3 length: 14 amino acids. The chain's CDR3 is CASQNTGTSYEQYF. The CDR3 DNA sequence: TGTGCCAGTCAGAATACCGGGACTAGCTACGAGCAGTACTTC.

The V and J genes are TRBV5-8 and TRBJ2-3; 9 bases agree with TRBD1. V lost 0 bases to trimming and J lost 3 bases; unmatched junction nucleotides: 2. The CDR3 totals 15 residues. The germline CDR1 and CDR2 sequences are SGHTS and YDEGEE. The CDR3 sequence: CASSLEQGATDTQYF. The CDR3 DNA reads as TGTGCCAGCAGCTTGGAACAGGGGGCTACAGATACGCAGTATTTT.

J is TRBJ2-4 and V is TRBV4-1; the match to TRBD1 covers 8 bases. J was trimmed by 6 bases and V by 2 bases; bases with no gene match: 6. This CDR3 contains 15 residues. The germline V gene has CDR1 MGHRA and CDR2 YSYEKL. The CDR3 DNA follows: TGCGCCAGCAGCCAATCGACAGGGGAAGGAAACATTCAGTACTTC. This sequence encodes CASSQSTGEGNIQYF.

The rearrangement joins TRBV10-3 to TRBJ2-7, with TRBD1 matching over 9 bases. This CDR3 spans 16 amino acids. CDR1 and CDR2 (germline): ENHRY, SYGVKD. Unmatched junction bases numbered 11, after V lost 6 bases and J lost 2 bases. The CDR3, as DNA: TGTGCCATCAGCGACCAACCGGGACAGGGAGCCTACGAGCAGTACTTC. Translating gives CAISDQPGQGAYEQYF.

With regard to this clone: The same CDR3 can be traced to other DNA sequences in this sample. The chain carries TRBV30 and TRBJ1-3; D not resolved. The germline CDR1 and CDR2 sequences are GTSNPN and SVGIG (reference sequence). The CDR3 has 13 amino acids. The V end was cut by 5 bases, the J end by 1 base, with 9 bases between. The CDR3 DNA follows: TGTGCCTGGTCGGTGGGATCTGGAAACACCATATATTTT. Residues: CAWSVGSGNTIYF.

The chain employs TRBV4-3 and TRBJ2-1; D not resolved. CDR1 is LGHNA, CDR2 YSLEER, per germline. The CDR3 sequence is 15 residues long. With 0 bases removed from V and 6 bases from J, the gap between germline ends came to 12 bases. CDR3 in amino acids: CASSQDLLDPNEQFF. In DNA form, the CDR3 reads TGCGCCAGCAGCCAAGATTTGCTAGACCCCAATGAGCAGTTCTTC.

The chain joins TRBV27 to TRBJ2-1; D perhaps matches TRBD1 (6 bases). The CDR3 spans 13 residues. From germline, CDR1 is MNHEY and CDR2 SMNVEV (reference sequence). Trimming pared 3 bases from V and 5 bases from J, leaving 8 bases between. The CDR3 DNA follows: TGTGCCAGCAGTTTCGACAGGAACAATGAGCAGTTCTTC. Translated: CASSFDRNNEQFF.

The genes are TRBV15 and TRBJ2-2, with D possibly TRBD1 on 6 matching bases. CDR1 is LNHNV, CDR2 YYDKDF, per germline (reference sequence). The CDR3 loop spans 14 amino acids. V was pared by 3 bases and J by 5 bases, with 10 bases between. The chain's CDR3 is CATSRTRGTGELFF. The CDR3 DNA follows: TGTGCCACCAGCAGGACGAGGGGGACCGGGGAGCTGTTTTTT.

The chain employs TRBV4-1 and TRBJ1-4; possible D gene TRBD1, 5 bases. The CDR3 has 14 residues. Germline V gene sequence: CDR1 MGHRA, CDR2 YSYEKL. V was trimmed by 8 bases and J by 4 bases, leaving 14 bases between them. DNA for the CDR3: TGCGCCAGCTCCGGGACCCCGCTTAATGAAAAACTGTTTTTT. Its translation: CASSGTPLNEKLFF.